This TCR beta chain stems from a study of response to subunit inactivated influenza vaccine listed by TCRdb under 2018. Context from the whole study: Deep quantitative profiling of the T cell receptor repertoire was used in the study to follow responses to a trivalent subunit inactivated influenza vaccine. Study-wide findings and limitations: It was suggested by the authors that each seasonal influenza vaccination may recruit only a limited number of new T cells.

From a lookup of the germline V gene, CDR1 and CDR2 are SQVTM and ANQGSEA. The V and J ends are trimmed by 4 bases and 1 base, leaving 11 bases between them. Counted from cysteine to phenylalanine, this CDR3 has 15 amino acids. Only CDR3 DNA remains: 45 bases, in frame from the first base. This clonotype was observed a handful of times. The antigen it recognizes is unknown. Base qualities are not provided; no much larger clone lies one nucleotide away. The library was prepared using RT-PCR. The sample was run on an Illumina HiSeq 2500. TCRdb trimmed the raw reads at Q25, called clones with MiXCR and kept productive beta chains. All rows with the same CDR3 protein become a single entry with the most common DNA and genes. In this sample the table shows 800,000 or so distinct CDR3 sequences, approximately 21% of which occur a single time. The leading ten clones occupy approximately 10% of the sample.

In this chain, TRBV29-1 is recombined with TRBJ2-6; possibly the D gene is TRBD1, per 6 matching bases. The input for sequencing was PBMCs from blood, taken roughly 5 days after vaccination. The TCR comes from a man aged 50 to 60 who received an inactivated influenza vaccine. Donor details come from another sample of the same person, matched by shared clones. The CDR3 region reads CSVGGTGSGANVLTF. At the DNA level, the sequence is TGCAGCGTTGGAGGTACAGGGTCTGGGGCCAACGTCCTGACTTTC.